These 7 T cell receptor beta chains originate from one sample sequenced in a study of blood T cell repertoires in COVID-19. Clones were read by immunoSEQ multiplex PCR, and TCRdb kept only the in-frame ones, dropping some. The data show some 140,000 clones, roughly 80% seen once. Specimen: peripheral blood. The source is an older woman with acute or convalescent COVID-19.

The chain uses TRBV6-1 and TRBJ1-5; D may be TRBD1 (5 bases). The V gene lost 4 bases and the J gene lost 1 base, with 14 bases spanning the gap. Germline lookup yields CDR1 MNHNS and CDR2 SASEGT. This CDR3 has 16 amino acids. The CDR3 loop is CASSGVGAVSNQPQHF. The CDR3 nucleotides are TGTGCCAGCAGTGGGGTAGGGGCGGTGAGCAATCAGCCCCAGCATTTT.

The gene calls are TRBV14 and TRBJ1-6; D possibly corresponds to TRBD1 (6 bases). The CDR3 spans 13 residues. Germline V gives CDR1 SGHDN, CDR2 FVKESK. V was clipped by 4 bases and J by 6 bases, with 7 bases between them. The CDR3 loop reads CASSPQGNSPLHF. The CDR3 region has the DNA TGTGCCAGCAGCCCACAGGGTAATTCACCCCTCCACTTT.

The chain recombines TRBV30 with TRBJ2-7; possibly TRBD2 for D (5 bases). Germline CDR1 is GTSNPN and CDR2 is SVGIG (reference sequence). The germline V and J ends were trimmed by 0 bases and 0 bases, with 12 bases remaining between them. The CDR3 is 15 amino acids. The CDR3 spells CAWSVDYGNSYEQYF. Here the CDR3 DNA reads TGTGCCTGGAGTGTAGACTATGGTAACTCCTACGAGCAGTACTTC.

This sequence joins TRBV15 and TRBJ2-5; D might be TRBD2 (5 bases). CDR1 LNHNV and CDR2 YYDKDF come from the germline V gene (reference sequence). The germline V and J ends were trimmed by 0 bases and 5 bases, with 13 bases remaining between them. The CDR3 extends over 15 amino acids. CDR3: CATSREMGVSETQYF. The CDR3 bases are TGTGCCACCAGCAGAGAAATGGGAGTTAGCGAGACCCAGTACTTC. Combining the CDR3 with reference TRBV15 and TRBJ2-5 gives the whole variable domain DAMVIQNPRYQVTQFGKPVTLSCSQTLNHNVMYWYQQKSSQAPKLLFHYYDKDFNNEADTPDNFQSRRPNTSFCFLDIRSPGLGDTAMYLCATSREMGVSETQYFGPGTRLLVL.

V gene TRBV11-3 combines with J gene TRBJ2-5, with D perhaps matching TRBD1 (5 bases). The ends were cut back, 5 bases at V and 5 bases at J, with 15 bases in the middle. Germline loops: CDR1 SGHNT, CDR2 YENEEA. This CDR3 contains 14 residues. The chain's CDR3 is CASSRSQAGETQYF. In DNA form, the CDR3 reads TGTGCCAGCAGCCGGAGTCAGGCAGGGGAGACCCAGTACTTC.

CDR3 sequence: CASSPGHNTEAFF. The CDR3 nucleotides are TGTGCCAGCAGCCCGGGACACAACACTGAAGCTTTCTTT. The V and J genes are TRBV3-1 (or the pseudogene TRBV3-2) and TRBJ1-1; tentatively, D is TRBD1 (6 bases). This CDR3 contains 13 residues. V gave up 4 bases and J gave up 2 bases, with 8 bases separating them. CDR1 is LGHDT, CDR2 YNNKEL, per germline (reference sequence).

As DNA, the CDR3 is TGTGCCAGCAGCTCCGGGACAGGGGGAACTAATGAAAAACTGTTTTTT. Encoded protein: CASSSGTGGTNEKLFF. The rearrangement uses TRBV9 and TRBJ1-4; TRBD1 aligns across 11 bases. The V gene's germline CDR1 is SGDLS and CDR2 YYNGEE. J gave up 1 base and V 4 bases, and 3 bases lay outside the gene matches. The CDR3 contains 16 residues.